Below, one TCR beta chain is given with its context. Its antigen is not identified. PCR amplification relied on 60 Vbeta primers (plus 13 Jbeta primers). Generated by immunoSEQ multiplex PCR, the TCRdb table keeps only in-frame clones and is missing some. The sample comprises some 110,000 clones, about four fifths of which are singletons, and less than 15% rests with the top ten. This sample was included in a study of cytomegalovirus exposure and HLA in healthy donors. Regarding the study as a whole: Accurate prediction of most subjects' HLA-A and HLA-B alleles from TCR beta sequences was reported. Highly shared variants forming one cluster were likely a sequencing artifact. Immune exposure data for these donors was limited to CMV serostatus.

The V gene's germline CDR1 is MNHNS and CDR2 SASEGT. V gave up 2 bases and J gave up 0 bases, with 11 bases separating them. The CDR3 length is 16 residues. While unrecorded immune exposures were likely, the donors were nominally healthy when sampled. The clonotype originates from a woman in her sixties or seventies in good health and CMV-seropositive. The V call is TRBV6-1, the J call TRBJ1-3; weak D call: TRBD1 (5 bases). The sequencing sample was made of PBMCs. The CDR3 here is CASSEKTVVSGNTIYF. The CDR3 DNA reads TGTGCCAGCAGTGAAAAGACAGTCGTCTCTGGAAACACCATATATTTT.